This T cell receptor (beta chain) was retrieved from a study of identical twins. In its sample, this clonotype was seen many times. This CDR3 comprises 15 residues. V was clipped by 2 bases and J by 4 bases, with 12 bases between them. Germline CDR1 is SGHVS and CDR2 is FQNEAQ. One entry per CDR3 protein, called by TCRdb with MiXCR from the 5' RACE reads. The data show about 460,000 distinct CDR3 sequences, 13% to 15% seen once. This sample also belongs to another study, concerning yellow fever vaccine responses in identical twins.

Specimen: CD4+ T cells sorted from blood. The source of this sequence is a woman aged 18-35 years in good health. The gene calls are TRBV7-8 and TRBJ1-5, with TRBD1 as a possible D gene (6 bases). CDR3 sequence (DNA): TGTGCCAGCAGCTTAACAGGGTCGGAAAATCAGCCCCAGCATTTT. Translating gives CASSLTGSENQPQHF.